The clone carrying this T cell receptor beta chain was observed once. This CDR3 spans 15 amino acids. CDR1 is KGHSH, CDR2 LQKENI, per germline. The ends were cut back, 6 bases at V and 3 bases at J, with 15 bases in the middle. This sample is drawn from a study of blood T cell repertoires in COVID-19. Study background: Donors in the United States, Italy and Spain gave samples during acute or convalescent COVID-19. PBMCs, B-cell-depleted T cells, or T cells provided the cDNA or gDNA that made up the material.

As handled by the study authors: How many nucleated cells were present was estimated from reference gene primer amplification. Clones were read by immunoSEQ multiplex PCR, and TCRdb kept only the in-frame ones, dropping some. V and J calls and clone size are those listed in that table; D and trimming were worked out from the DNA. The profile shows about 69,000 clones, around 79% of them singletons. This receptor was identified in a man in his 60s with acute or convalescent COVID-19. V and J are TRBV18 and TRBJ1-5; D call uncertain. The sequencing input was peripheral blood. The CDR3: CASSVEGFANQPQHF. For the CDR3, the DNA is TGTGCCAGCTCGGTCGAGGGATTTGCCAATCAGCCCCAGCATTTT.